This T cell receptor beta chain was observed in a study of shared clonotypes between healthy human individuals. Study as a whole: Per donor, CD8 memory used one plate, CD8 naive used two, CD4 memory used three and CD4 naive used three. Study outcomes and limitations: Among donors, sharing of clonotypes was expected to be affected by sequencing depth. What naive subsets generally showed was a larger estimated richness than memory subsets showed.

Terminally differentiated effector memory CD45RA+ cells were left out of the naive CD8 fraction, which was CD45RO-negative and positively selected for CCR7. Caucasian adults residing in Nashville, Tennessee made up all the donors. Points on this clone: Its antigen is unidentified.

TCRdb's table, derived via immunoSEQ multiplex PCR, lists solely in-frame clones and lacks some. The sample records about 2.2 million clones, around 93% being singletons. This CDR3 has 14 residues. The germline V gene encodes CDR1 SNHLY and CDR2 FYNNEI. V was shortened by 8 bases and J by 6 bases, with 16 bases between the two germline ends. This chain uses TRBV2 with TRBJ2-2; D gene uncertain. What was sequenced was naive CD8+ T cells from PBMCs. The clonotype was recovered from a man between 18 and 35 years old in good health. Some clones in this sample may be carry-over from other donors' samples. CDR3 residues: CASSGPIYPGELFF. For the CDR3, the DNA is TGTGCCAGCTCGGGCCCCATCTACCCCGGGGAGCTGTTTTTT.